Presented here are 18 T cell receptor beta chains from one specimen sequenced in a study of blood T cell repertoires in COVID-19. Method: immunoSEQ multiplex PCR; TCRdb's copy keeps in-frame clones and lacks some. The repertoire holds approximately 190,000 clones, with almost 85% as singletons. The sequencing sample was made of peripheral blood. The receptor set was obtained from a woman aged 65 to 85 with active or convalescent COVID-19.

The chain combines TRBV5-6 with TRBJ2-7; 10 bases fit TRBD1. The V gene's germline CDR1 is SGHDT and CDR2 YYEEEE. The CDR3 runs to 16 residues. The ends lost 2 bases at V and 7 bases at J; junction bases unmatched: 12. The CDR3 reads CASSLRGQGFFVEQYF. The CDR3 DNA reads TGTGCCAGCAGCTTACGGGGACAGGGGTTTTTTGTGGAGCAGTACTTC.

This chain joins TRBV3-1 (or the pseudogene TRBV3-2) and TRBJ2-1; TRBD2 agrees at 7 bases. CDR1 and CDR2 (germline): LGHDT, YNNKEL (reference sequence). CDR3 size: 18 residues. Germline trimming cut 0 bases from V and 6 bases from J; bases unmatched to any gene: 14. CDR3 in amino acids: CASSQDRGVGRLANEQFF. CDR3 nucleotides: TGTGCCAGCAGCCAAGATCGAGGAGTGGGAAGACTAGCCAATGAGCAGTTCTTC.

V usage is TRBV15 and J usage is TRBJ2-1; 9 positions match TRBD2. Germline trimming cut 0 bases from V and 5 bases from J; bases unmatched to any gene: 2. The CDR3 runs to 15 residues. Germline assignment: CDR1 LNHNV and CDR2 YYDKDF (reference sequence). The CDR3 spells CATSREGLANNEQFF. The CDR3 DNA is TGTGCCACCAGCAGAGAGGGACTAGCTAACAATGAGCAGTTCTTC. Full variable domain (remainder filled in from reference TRBV15 and TRBJ2-1): DAMVIQNPRYQVTQFGKPVTLSCSQTLNHNVMYWYQQKSSQAPKLLFHYYDKDFNNEADTPDNFQSRRPNTSFCFLDIRSPGLGDTAMYLCATSREGLANNEQFFGPGTRLTVL.

The V call is TRBV6-5, the J call TRBJ1-5; no reliable D call. Per the germline V gene, CDR1 is MNHEY and CDR2 is SVGAGI. CDR3 length: 13 amino acids. The germline V and J ends were trimmed by 4 bases and 2 bases, with 6 bases remaining between them. The CDR3 coding sequence is TGTGCCAGCAGTTTTTATCGCAATCAGCCCCAGCATTTT. This translates into CASSFYRNQPQHF.

The V gene is TRBV7-2, the J gene TRBJ2-7, with TRBD2 matching over 13 bases. V lost 4 bases, J lost 2 bases, and 14 bases stayed unmatched. In germline, CDR1 is SGHTA, CDR2 FQGNSA. The CDR3 contains 19 residues. The CDR3 DNA is TGTGCCAGCAGCTACCGAGCTCCACTAGCGGGAGGGTACCCCTACGAGCAGTACTTC. The encoded protein is CASSYRAPLAGGYPYEQYF.

The chain recombines TRBV18 with TRBJ1-1; 8 positions match TRBD1. Germline V gene lookup returns CDR1 KGHSH and CDR2 LQKENI. This CDR3 is built from 17 residues. V trimming: 2 bases; J trimming: 1 base; junction bases outside the gene matches: 9. The CDR3 DNA sequence: TGTGCCAGCTCACCAAAGGACCCCGACAGGGGGAACACTGAAGCTTTCTTT. It encodes CASSPKDPDRGNTEAFF.

V gene TRBV5-1 combines with J gene TRBJ2-1, with D maybe TRBD1 (6 bases). The V gene's germline CDR1 is SGHRS and CDR2 YFSETQ. The CDR3 is made up of 14 amino acids. V gave up 3 bases and J gave up 3 bases, with 10 bases separating them. This CDR3 is CASSSQGSYNEQFF. The CDR3 DNA is TGCGCCAGCAGCTCCCAGGGGAGCTACAATGAGCAGTTCTTC.

The genes are TRBV6-5 and TRBJ2-5; TRBD1 matches 9 bases. Trimming at V came to 2 bases and at J to 5 bases, leaving 6 bases not matched to a gene. Germline V gene sequence: CDR1 MNHEY, CDR2 SVGAGI. This CDR3 contains 15 residues. The CDR3: CASSYAGTGYETQYF. In DNA, the CDR3 is TGTGCCAGCAGTTACGCAGGGACAGGGTATGAGACCCAGTACTTC.

The chain recombines TRBV3-1 (or the pseudogene TRBV3-2) with TRBJ1-1, with 9 nucleotides matching TRBD1. The CDR3 length is 15 residues. With 5 bases clipped from V and 4 bases from J, the junction kept 8 bases outside the gene matches. Germline V gives CDR1 LGHDT, CDR2 YNNKEL (reference sequence). In DNA form, the CDR3 reads TGTGCCAGCAGCTCCTACAGGGGGCTCGGCACTGAAGCTTTCTTT. The encoded protein is CASSSYRGLGTEAFF.

The chain couples TRBV7-9 to TRBJ2-1, with D possibly matching TRBD1 (5 bases). The CDR3 runs 14 residues. Trimming removed 5 bases at V and 3 bases at J, with 11 bases between. Germline loops: CDR1 SEHNR, CDR2 FQNEAQ (reference sequence). Written as DNA, the CDR3 is TGTGCCAGCAGCCCAGGGCCCCGCTACAATGAGCAGTTCTTC. Translating it yields CASSPGPRYNEQFF.

This clone has a handful of counts. V and J are TRBV15 and TRBJ2-2; 7 nucleotides agree with TRBD1. The ends lost 6 bases at V and 6 bases at J; junction bases unmatched: 7. Per the germline V gene, CDR1 is LNHNV and CDR2 is YYDKDF (reference sequence). CDR3 length equals 14 residues. The DNA for the CDR3 is TGTGCCACCAGGCCCGGGACAGTTGCCGGGGAGCTGTTTTTT. Residues: CATRPGTVAGELFF.

This chain joins TRBV19 and TRBJ2-7, with 16 bases aligning to TRBD2. The ends lost 3 bases at V and 7 bases at J; junction bases unmatched: 3. Germline CDR1 reads LNHDA; CDR2 reads SQIVND (reference sequence). The CDR3 length is 15 residues. Written as DNA, the CDR3 is TGTGCCAGTAGTATTGGGACTAGCGGGAGGGGTGAGCAGTACTTC. Protein product: CASSIGTSGRGEQYF. The full variable domain, with the rest looked up from reference TRBV19 and TRBJ2-7, is DGGITQSPKYLFRKEGQNVTLSCEQNLNHDAMYWYRQDPGQGLRLIYYSQIVNDFQKGDIAEGYSVSREKKESFPLTVTSAQKNPTAFYLCASSIGTSGRGEQYFGPGTRLTVT.

The rearrangement links TRBV28 to TRBJ2-1, with 9 bases matching TRBD2. This CDR3 region has 16 residues. The trim removed 4 bases at V and 6 bases at J, leaving 10 bases unmatched. Germline V gene lookup returns CDR1 MDHEN and CDR2 SYDVKM. The CDR3 nucleotides are TGTGCCAGCAGTTCCCGCCTAATAGCGGGAGCCAATGAGCAGTTCTTC. Its translation: CASSSRLIAGANEQFF.

This clone was seen once. V and J are TRBV7-9 and TRBJ2-7; no clear D. Trimming removed 8 bases at V and 0 bases at J, with 14 bases between. The CDR3 totals 14 residues. Looked up from germline, CDR1 is SEHNR and CDR2 is FQNEAQ (reference sequence). The CDR3 region has the DNA TGTGCCAGCGTTGCTCTCAGTACCTCCTACGAGCAGTACTTC. Its translation is CASVALSTSYEQYF.

This sequence joins TRBV9 and TRBJ2-1, with 8 bases aligning to TRBD1. V lost 4 bases and J lost 9; bases outside the gene matches: 6. Looked up from germline, CDR1 is SGDLS and CDR2 is YYNGEE. This CDR3 region has 13 residues. The CDR3 DNA reads TGTGCCAGCAGCACTAGACAGGGGAGTGAGCAGTTCTTC. As protein: CASSTRQGSEQFF.

The CDR3 sequence is CATSRDRGTGEKLFF. The CDR3 region has the DNA TGTGCCACCAGCAGAGATCGAGGAACGGGTGAAAAACTGTTTTTT. The chain links TRBV15 to TRBJ1-4; D uncertain. Germline V lookup: CDR1 LNHNV, CDR2 YYDKDF (reference sequence). V lost 0 bases and J lost 7, with 12 bases in between. The CDR3 consists of 15 residues.

V is TRBV19 and J is TRBJ2-1; 9 positions agree with TRBD1. The CDR3 runs to 14 residues. Trimming at V came to 6 bases and at J to 4 bases, leaving 4 bases not matched to a gene. Germline values: CDR1 LNHDA, CDR2 SQIVND (reference sequence). DNA for the CDR3: TGTGCCAGTAGCCCGGGACAGGGTTACAATGAGCAGTTCTTC. It specifies CASSPGQGYNEQFF.

The V call is TRBV27, the J call TRBJ2-7; 8 bases fit TRBD1. The CDR3 length is 14 residues. CDR1 and CDR2 from the germline V gene are MNHEY and SMNVEV (reference sequence). J gave up 3 bases and V 6 bases, and 7 bases lay outside the gene matches. The CDR3 spells CASSRTGGGYEQYF. CDR3 nucleotide sequence: TGTGCCAGCAGCCGAACAGGGGGTGGCTACGAGCAGTACTTC.